Listed below are T cell receptor beta chains from one sample, sequenced in a study of T cells after yellow fever vaccination. TCRdb re-called the 5' RACE reads with MiXCR, one entry per CDR3 protein. The sample yields some 500,000 distinct CDR3 sequences, around an eighth seen once. Sequences were derived from PBMCs, sampled on the day of the yellow fever booster vaccination. Receptors were obtained from a man aged 25-45 years who received the YFV17D yellow fever vaccine. CDR3s include the opening cysteine and the closing phenylalanine or tryptophan. The order of the fields is J gene, V gene, D gene, clone size, CDR3 length, CDR3 DNA, CDR3 protein. A D gene is named only where the DNA matches it firmly. Some rows mark clone size as missing; the rest say once, few, many or name a class of expanded clone.

TRBJ2-7	TRBV6-6	NA	few	12	TGTGCCAGCAGCCCACGTCAGCTCGAGCAGTACTTC	CASSPRQLEQYF
TRBJ2-2	TRBV7-2	NA	many	12	TGTGCCAGCAGCCCTTACACCGGGGAGCTGTTTTTT	CASSPYTGELFF
TRBJ2-5	TRBV5-1	NA	NA	15	TGCGCCAGCAGCTTCCAAGAGCGGATCCAAGAGACCCAGTACTTC	CASSFQERIQETQYF
TRBJ1-1	TRBV29-1	NA	NA	13	TGCAGCGCTGAGTTAAATCTTAACACTGAAGCTTTCTTT	CSAELNLNTEAFF
TRBJ2-1	TRBV5-4	NA	NA	15	TGTGCCAGCAGCTTGGCGGGAAGCTTAGGGGATGAGCAGTTCTTC	CASSLAGSLGDEQFF
TRBJ1-3	TRBV7-3	NA	many	14	TGTGCCAGCAGCCCCGGGTCTTCTGGAAACACCATATATTTT	CASSPGSSGNTIYF
TRBJ2-7	TRBV20-1	NA	few	14	TGCAGTGCTAGTGAAGACGGACGAACCTACGAGCAGTACTTC	CSASEDGRTYEQYF
TRBJ2-7	TRBV5-1	TRBD2	many	16	TGCGCCAGCAGCTTGGCCACTAGCGGGAGGATCTACGAGCAGTACTTC	CASSLATSGRIYEQYF
TRBJ2-7	TRBV20-1	NA	many	13	TGCAGTGCTGAAAACAGAGGACCCCTCGAGCAGTACTTC	CSAENRGPLEQYF
TRBJ2-7	TRBV4-3	NA	few	16	TGCGCCAGCAGCCAAGATCGTTACGGGACTTCCTACGAGCAGTACTTC	CASSQDRYGTSYEQYF
TRBJ2-1	TRBV18	TRBD2	NA	18	TGTGCCAGCTCACCTGCGAATCCGGGACTAGCACAACGTAATGAGCAGTTCTTC	CASSPANPGLAQRNEQFF
TRBJ2-6	TRBV11-2	NA	NA	18	TGTGCCAGCAGCTTAATTGCCAGCCGATTATCTGGGGCCAACGTCCTGACTTTC	CASSLIASRLSGANVLTF
TRBJ1-2	TRBV4-3	NA	NA	13	TGCGCCAGCAGCCAAGGGGCTAACTATGGCTACACCTTC	CASSQGANYGYTF
TRBJ2-1	TRBV7-2	NA	NA	12	TGTGCCAGCGGCCCTGGGAGGTACCACCCGTTCTTC	CASGPGRYHPFF
TRBJ2-3	TRBV12-3/TRBV12-4	NA	few	16	TGTGCCAGCAGCTCATCTGCCGGGGCTGGAGGAAACACGCAGTATTTT	CASSSSAGAGGNTQYF